This T cell receptor beta chain comes out of a study of T cells after yellow fever vaccination. Researchers made TCR cDNA using 5'RACE template switching, and this step added a universal primer site and UMIs. TCRdb fed the 5' RACE reads into MiXCR, producing one record per CDR3 protein. The sample consists of about 260,000 distinct CDR3 sequences, about 5.2% of them appearing once. Findings of the study overall: Most clones from primary vaccination resurfaced after the booster (around 97% CD4, around 90% CD8). Abundant bulk-derived clonotypes could contaminate FACS-sorted repertoires.

This clonotype was detected ten times or more. As yet, its antigen is unknown. The CDR3 is 15 residues long. The V end lost 5 bases, the J end lost 3 bases, and 16 bases lay between the germline ends. Germline CDR1 and CDR2: GTSNPN and SVGIG (reference sequence). This clonotype was sampled from a man aged 18 to 29 who received the YFV17D yellow fever vaccine. Sample: CD4+ T cells sorted from PBMCs, taken on the day of the yellow fever booster vaccination. The J gene is TRBJ2-2, the V gene TRBV30, with D possibly matching TRBD2 (7 bases). The CDR3 DNA sequence: TGTGCCTGGGCCCGCGGGGGCTTCGACACCGGGGAGCTGTTTTTT. It encodes CAWARGGFDTGELFF.